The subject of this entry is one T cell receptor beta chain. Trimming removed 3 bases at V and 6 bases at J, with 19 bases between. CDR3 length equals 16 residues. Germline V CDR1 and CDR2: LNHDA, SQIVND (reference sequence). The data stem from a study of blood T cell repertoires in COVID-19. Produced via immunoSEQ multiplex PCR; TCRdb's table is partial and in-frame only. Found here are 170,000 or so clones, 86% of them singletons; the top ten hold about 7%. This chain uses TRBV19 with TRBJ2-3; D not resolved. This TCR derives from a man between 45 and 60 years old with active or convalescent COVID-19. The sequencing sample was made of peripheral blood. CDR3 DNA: TGTGCCAGTAGTATGGGTCGCCAACCCAGGTCGGATACGCAGTATTTT. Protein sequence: CASSMGRQPRSDTQYF. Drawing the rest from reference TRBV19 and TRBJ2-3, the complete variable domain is DGGITQSPKYLFRKEGQNVTLSCEQNLNHDAMYWYRQDPGQGLRLIYYSQIVNDFQKGDIAEGYSVSREKKESFPLTVTSAQKNPTAFYLCASSMGRQPRSDTQYFGPGTRLTVL.